These 6 T cell receptor beta chains were all obtained from the same sample, sequenced in a study of blood T cells in healthy people across ages. Combining a sample-barcoded 5' primer with a J-beta primer mix, a second PCR ran for roughly 6 to 12 cycles. MiXCR, run by TCRdb on the 5' RACE reads, gives a single entry per CDR3 protein. The sample consists of approximately 830,000 distinct CDR3 sequences, 60% to 80% of them appearing once. The sample taken for sequencing was blood. Receptor source: a man younger than 45 in good health.

The rearrangement uses TRBV4-3 and TRBJ2-1, with a weak D call TRBD1 (6 bases). The CDR3 loop spans 15 amino acids. V lost 1 base and J lost 4, with 11 bases in between. Germline values: CDR1 LGHNA, CDR2 YSLEER. The CDR3 loop reads CASSQAGTPYNEQFF. CDR3 nucleotides: TGCGCCAGCAGCCAAGCCGGGACACCTTACAATGAGCAGTTCTTC.

In its sample, this clonotype was seen a few times. The chain carries TRBV7-8 and TRBJ2-1; D is uncertain. The CDR3 is 16 amino acids. The V gene lost 2 bases and the J gene lost 10 bases, with 21 bases spanning the gap. Germline V gene sequence: CDR1 SGHVS, CDR2 FQNEAQ. CDR3 sequence: CASSLSSVVPHMEQFF. The CDR3 DNA reads TGTGCCAGCAGCTTAAGTTCGGTGGTCCCGCACATGGAGCAGTTCTTC.

The chain couples TRBV7-2 to TRBJ2-3; no definite D call. The CDR3 contains 13 residues. CDR1 and CDR2 from the germline V gene are SGHTA and FQGNSA. The ends were cut back, 3 bases at V and 3 bases at J, with 7 bases in the middle. The CDR3 protein is CASSFGETDTQYF. CDR3 bases: TGTGCCAGCAGCTTCGGAGAGACAGATACGCAGTATTTT.

The chain employs TRBV29-1 and TRBJ2-3; no reliable D call. CDR1 is SQVTM and CDR2 is ANQGSEA in the germline V gene. This CDR3 region has 15 residues. Trimming removed 0 bases at V and 2 bases at J, with 12 bases between. The CDR3 bases are TGCAGCGTTGAAGATCCGGAATACTACACAGATACGCAGTATTTT. Residues: CSVEDPEYYTDTQYF.

The chain joins TRBV7-2 to TRBJ2-3; TRBD2 matches at 10 bases. CDR1 and CDR2 (germline): SGHTA, FQGNSA. V was pared by 3 bases and J by 6 bases, with 3 bases of the junction left unmatched. This CDR3 region has 14 residues. CDR3: CASSLTSGRDTQYF. The CDR3 DNA is TGTGCCAGCAGCTTGACTAGCGGGCGGGATACGCAGTATTTT.

V gene TRBV25-1 combines with J gene TRBJ2-2; the match to TRBD2 covers 9 bases. V shed 1 base and J 0 bases; nucleotides not matched to a gene: 9. Germline V CDR1 and CDR2: MGHDK, SYGVNS. The CDR3 has 19 amino acids. The CDR3 region has the DNA TGTGCCAGCAGTGAATTGGGTAGCGGGGGCGCGGCGAACACCGGGGAGCTGTTTTTT. Translation: CASSELGSGGAANTGELFF.